Each of the 23 T cell receptor beta chains below was sequenced from the same sample in a study of cytomegalovirus exposure and HLA in healthy donors. The primer mix had 60 Vbeta and 13 Jbeta primers. Clones were sequenced by immunoSEQ multiplex PCR, and TCRdb holds only the in-frame ones, with some missing. The table lists about 190,000 clones, approximately 84% of them singletons. Material: PBMCs. The source is a man aged 50 or older in good health and CMV-seronegative.

This clone was counted between two and nine times. The gene calls are TRBV4-3 and TRBJ1-6; 8 bases agree with TRBD1. The CDR3 runs 16 residues. The V gene's germline CDR1 is LGHNA and CDR2 YSLEER. Trimming cost V 1 base and J 7 bases; bases outside gene matches: 6. The CDR3 reads CASSQASDRVNSPLHF. In nucleotides, the CDR3 is TGCGCCAGCAGCCAAGCCTCGGACAGGGTGAATTCACCCCTCCACTTT.

This rearrangement joins TRBV30 to TRBJ1-1; perhaps TRBD1 as D (5 bases). Germline values: CDR1 GTSNPN, CDR2 SVGIG (reference sequence). Trimming removed 3 bases from V and 3 bases from J, with 11 bases in between. CDR3 length equals 13 residues. Written as DNA, the CDR3 is TGTGCCTGGAGGGCTGACAGATACACTGAAGCTTTCTTT. This gives the protein CAWRADRYTEAFF.

The chain has TRBV19 and TRBJ2-3, with 9 bases identical to TRBD1. Trimming cost V 5 bases and J 3 bases; bases outside gene matches: 6. The CDR3 sequence is 15 residues long. The germline gives CDR1 LNHDA, CDR2 SQIVND (reference sequence). The CDR3 DNA sequence: TGTGCCAGTAGTCAGTCCGGGACAGGGACAGATACGCAGTATTTT. Translation gives CASSQSGTGTDTQYF.

The chain has TRBV9 and TRBJ2-7; no reliable D call. The CDR3 has 14 amino acids. Looked up from germline, CDR1 is SGDLS and CDR2 is YYNGEE. The V end was cut by 2 bases, the J end by 0 bases, with 9 bases between. In DNA form, the CDR3 reads TGTGCCAGCAGCGTTGGAGTAAGCTCCTACGAGCAGTACTTC. This sequence encodes CASSVGVSSYEQYF.

The rearrangement links TRBV15 to TRBJ1-1, with 9 positions matching TRBD1. The V segment lost 1 base and the J segment 3 bases; nucleotides outside the gene matches: 15. Germline CDR1 LNHNV, CDR2 YYDKDF (reference sequence). The CDR3 is 19 amino acids. The CDR3 DNA sequence: TGTGCCACCAGCAGAGTCAAACAGGGGGCCGTAGATCTTTACACTGAAGCTTTCTTT. It is translated as CATSRVKQGAVDLYTEAFF.

The rearrangement joins TRBV7-2 to TRBJ1-2; D is uncertain. V shed 4 bases and J shed 5 bases, with 5 bases lying between them. From germline, CDR1 is SGHTA and CDR2 FQGNSA. The CDR3 is made up of 11 amino acids. The CDR3 bases are TGTGCCAGCAGCTACGGGTATGGCTACACCTTC. As protein: CASSYGYGYTF. Based on the CDR3 plus reference TRBV7-2 and TRBJ1-2, the full variable domain is GAGVSQSPSNKVTEKGKDVELRCDPISGHTALYWYRQSLGQGLEFLIYFQGNSAPDKSGLPSDRFSAERTGGSVSTLTIQRTQQEDSAVYLCASSYGYGYTFGSGTRLTVV.

The chain recombines TRBV7-9 with TRBJ2-7, with D uncertain. Germline V gene lookup returns CDR1 SEHNR and CDR2 FQNEAQ (reference sequence). The CDR3 extends over 12 amino acids. V was trimmed by 2 bases and J by 3 bases, leaving 5 bases between them. The CDR3 DNA reads TGTGCCAGCAGCTTACAACTCTACGAGCAGTACTTC. Translation: CASSLQLYEQYF.

The chain links TRBV19 to TRBJ2-5, with D possibly matching TRBD2 (5 bases). The CDR3 runs 14 residues. The germline V gene encodes CDR1 LNHDA and CDR2 SQIVND (reference sequence). Trimming stripped 7 bases from V and 1 base from J, with 13 bases between. As DNA, the CDR3 is TGTGCCAGTAAAAAGGGAGTTACCCAAGAGACCCAGTACTTC. It encodes CASKKGVTQETQYF.

The gene calls are TRBV6-5 and TRBJ1-2; 8 positions match TRBD1. The germline CDR1 and CDR2 sequences are MNHEY and SVGAGI. With 7 bases clipped from V and 4 bases from J, the junction kept 11 bases outside the gene matches. The CDR3 is 15 residues long. CDR3 coding DNA: TGTGCCAGCATCCCCCGGGACAGGACCCTCTATGGCTACACCTTC. It is translated as CASIPRDRTLYGYTF.

The chain carries TRBV10-2 and TRBJ2-1; 11 nucleotides agree with TRBD2. The junction had 5 bases not matched to a gene; V was cut back by 6 bases and J by 4 bases. This CDR3 contains 15 residues. Germline V gene sequence: CDR1 WSHSY, CDR2 SAAADI. CDR3 in DNA: TGCGCCAGCAGGACCGGGACTAGCGGTTACAATGAGCAGTTCTTC. As protein: CASRTGTSGYNEQFF.

The chain joins TRBV25-1 to TRBJ1-1, with D maybe TRBD1 (6 bases). This CDR3 is 18 amino acids long. Germline V gene lookup returns CDR1 MGHDK and CDR2 SYGVNS. The ends were cut back, 8 bases at V and 1 base at J, with 26 bases in the middle. The CDR3 loop reads CASSLGGGGVGRNTEAFF. In DNA, the CDR3 is TGTGCCAGCTCTCTAGGGGGAGGGGGTGTCGGGCGGAACACTGAAGCTTTCTTT.

The chain links TRBV4-3 to TRBJ2-1; D is undetermined. Germline assignment: CDR1 LGHNA and CDR2 YSLEER. The germline V and J ends were trimmed by 0 bases and 8 bases, with 14 bases remaining between them. The CDR3 spans 15 residues. This chain's CDR3 is CASSQDGASGDEQFF. CDR3 bases: TGCGCCAGCAGCCAAGATGGCGCTAGTGGTGATGAGCAGTTCTTC.

The chain is built from TRBV10-2 and TRBJ2-1, with D possibly being TRBD2 (6 bases). The CDR3 consists of 15 residues. The germline V and J ends were trimmed by 1 base and 4 bases, with 11 bases remaining between them. Germline CDR1 and CDR2: WSHSY and SAAADI. The CDR3 here is CASSELGLSYNEQFF. The CDR3 DNA sequence: TGCGCCAGCAGTGAGTTAGGACTAAGTTACAATGAGCAGTTCTTC.

The genes are TRBV6-5 and TRBJ2-3; D unclear. Germline values: CDR1 MNHEY, CDR2 SVGAGI. CDR3 length: 11 amino acids. With 6 bases removed from V and 2 bases from J, the gap between germline ends came to 3 bases. CDR3 coding DNA: TGTGCCAGCAGACTCACAGATACGCAGTATTTT. This codes for CASRLTDTQYF.

The V and J genes are TRBV18 and TRBJ1-2, with 10 bases lining up with TRBD1. Germline V gives CDR1 KGHSH, CDR2 LQKENI. V gave up 3 bases and J gave up 3 bases; unmatched junction bases: 10. CDR3 length equals 17 residues. CDR3 in amino acids: CASSPGQGLDTDYGYTF. The CDR3 region has the DNA TGTGCCAGCTCACCGGGACAGGGGCTTGATACGGACTATGGCTACACCTTC.

V usage is TRBV7-2 and J usage is TRBJ1-5; possible D gene TRBD1, 6 bases. The germline gives CDR1 SGHTA, CDR2 FQGNSA. The V end lost 3 bases, the J end lost 7 bases, and 10 bases lay between the germline ends. The CDR3 has 13 amino acids. CDR3 protein: CASSFRDKQPQHF. In DNA, the CDR3 is TGTGCCAGCAGCTTTCGGGACAAACAGCCCCAGCATTTT.

CDR3 DNA: TGCGCCAGCAGCCAGGATTTGGACAGGGGGAACTACAATGAGCAGTTCTTC. It yields the protein CASSQDLDRGNYNEQFF. This chain uses TRBV4-1 with TRBJ2-1; 10 positions agree with TRBD1. This CDR3 contains 17 residues. The germline CDR1 and CDR2 sequences are MGHRA and YSYEKL. The J segment lost 3 bases and the V segment lost 3 bases, leaving 8 bases of the junction unmatched.

The genes are TRBV9 and TRBJ2-1, with 10 bases matching TRBD2. CDR3 length: 15 amino acids. The germline V gene encodes CDR1 SGDLS and CDR2 YYNGEE. Trimming cost V 4 bases and J 6 bases; bases outside gene matches: 7. In DNA form, the CDR3 reads TGTGCCAGCAGCCCAACATCTAGCGGGGGCAATGAGCAGTTCTTC. It codes for CASSPTSSGGNEQFF. Supplemented by reference TRBV9 and TRBJ2-1, the full variable domain reads DSGVTQTPKHLITATGQRVTLRCSPRSGDLSVYWYQQSLDQGLQFLIQYYNGEERAKGNILERFSAQQFPDLHSELNLSSLELGDSALYFCASSPTSSGGNEQFFGPGTRLTVL.

The DNA of the CDR3 is TGTGCCATCAGGAGACTAGCGGGGAGTCTAGGTGAGCAGTTCTTC. It is translated as CAIRRLAGSLGEQFF. V is TRBV10-3 and J is TRBJ2-1, with 11 bases lining up with TRBD2. V lost 6 bases and J lost 9; bases outside the gene matches: 10. The germline CDR1 and CDR2 sequences are ENHRY and SYGVKD. The CDR3 sequence is 15 residues long.

The V call is TRBV19, the J call TRBJ1-6; TRBD1 might be the D (6 bases). This CDR3 is 14 amino acids long. Germline CDR1 and CDR2: LNHDA and SQIVND (reference sequence). The germline V and J ends were trimmed by 3 bases and 10 bases, with 13 bases remaining between them. The CDR3 region has the DNA TGTGCCAGTAGTATTCTCACAGGGTCCTCACCCCTCCACTTT. It codes for CASSILTGSSPLHF. The full variable domain, its missing parts supplied by reference TRBV19 and TRBJ1-6, is DGGITQSPKYLFRKEGQNVTLSCEQNLNHDAMYWYRQDPGQGLRLIYYSQIVNDFQKGDIAEGYSVSREKKESFPLTVTSAQKNPTAFYLCASSILTGSSPLHFGNGTRLTVT.

V gene TRBV7-9 combines with J gene TRBJ1-1; the match to TRBD1 covers 8 bases. V gave up 5 bases and J gave up 1 base; unmatched junction bases: 9. CDR3 length: 16 amino acids. Germline CDR1 SEHNR, CDR2 FQNEAQ (reference sequence). The CDR3 DNA sequence: TGTGCCAGCAGCCCCCTAGGTACAGGGGGGAACACTGAAGCTTTCTTT. Protein sequence: CASSPLGTGGNTEAFF.

This clone was found a few times. This sequence joins TRBV7-2 and TRBJ1-2; 7 bases are shared with TRBD1. Germline V gene data show CDR1 as SGHTA and CDR2 as FQGNSA. CDR3 length: 16 residues. Trimming removed 5 bases from V and 6 bases from J; junction bases left unmatched: 15. The CDR3 here is CASSPSGRTTGHGYTF. The CDR3 nucleotides are TGTGCCAGCAGCCCTAGCGGGAGGACGACAGGGCATGGCTACACCTTC.

The chain is built from TRBV11-2 and TRBJ2-3; 7 bases are shared with TRBD1. This CDR3 is built from 14 residues. V dropped 5 bases and J dropped 2; count of bases not matched to a gene: 4. Looked up from germline, CDR1 is SGHAT and CDR2 is FQNNGV. The DNA of the CDR3 is TGTGCCAGCAGCCTGACAGGGCTCACAGATACGCAGTATTTT. This sequence encodes CASSLTGLTDTQYF.